The clone carrying this T cell receptor beta chain was seen only a few times. This specimen comes from a study of T cells after yellow fever vaccination. TCRdb processed the 5' RACE reads anew with MiXCR; each CDR3 protein has one entry. The table has a few hundred thousand distinct CDR3 sequences, roughly 4% seen once. Trimming took off 0 bases at V and 12 bases at J, with 16 bases between the two ends. Germline V CDR1 and CDR2: SGHRS, YFSETQ. CDR3 length equals 15 residues. The receptor's source is a young man who received the YFV17D yellow fever vaccine. The V gene is TRBV5-1, the J gene TRBJ1-6, with D perhaps matching TRBD1 (5 bases). The specimen was PBMCs, collected 5 days after the yellow fever booster vaccination. CDR3 nucleotide sequence: TGCGCCAGCAGCTTGGCCGGGGACTCAATTCAACCCCTCCACTTT. It codes for CASSLAGDSIQPLHF.